This TCR beta chain was recovered during a study of T cell repertoires in ileal Crohn's disease. Repertoires were generated with immunoSEQ multiplex PCR, while TCRdb's copy carries only in-frame clones and drops some. The data contain roughly 16,000 clones, around 93% of them singletons. Germline V gene lookup returns CDR1 LNHDA and CDR2 SQIVND (reference sequence). This CDR3 has 15 residues. The germline V and J ends were trimmed by 8 bases and 3 bases, with 18 bases remaining between them. The chain employs TRBV19 and TRBJ2-3; tentative D call: TRBD2 (6 bases). Source material: ileal tissue. The TCR was taken from an adult with Crohn's disease. The CDR3 DNA reads TGTGCCAGTTCTTCCCGGGGACTGGGGACAGATACGCAGTATTTT. Its translation: CASSSRGLGTDTQYF. Full variable domain (rest looked up from reference TRBV19 and TRBJ2-3): DGGITQSPKYLFRKEGQNVTLSCEQNLNHDAMYWYRQDPGQGLRLIYYSQIVNDFQKGDIAEGYSVSREKKESFPLTVTSAQKNPTAFYLCASSSRGLGTDTQYFGPGTRLTVL.